A single sample gave rise to the 27 T cell receptor beta chains below, sequenced in a study of T-cell reconstitution after alpha-beta-depleted transplantation in children. Preparation of the TCRbeta library used unique molecular identifiers. TCRdb fed the PCR reads into MiXCR, producing one record per CDR3 protein. The table includes 200,000 to 250,000 distinct CDR3 sequences, 9.7% detected once. The specimen comprised PBMCs from the stem cell graft donor, sampled from the stem cell graft. The source is a human donor who donated a stem cell graft to a child with SCID.

DNA for the CDR3: TGCGCCAGCAGCTTGCGTGGAGGTCAGCAGACCCAGTACTTC. Protein sequence: CASSLRGGQQTQYF. The J gene is TRBJ2-5, the V gene TRBV5-1; the D gene is possibly TRBD2 (5 bases). Germline V lookup: CDR1 SGHRS, CDR2 YFSETQ. V was pared by 1 base and J by 6 bases, with 13 bases between. The CDR3 totals 14 residues.

This clonotype has ten or more counts. The chain couples TRBV7-9 to TRBJ1-2; D ambiguous. This CDR3 is 17 amino acids long. The germline gives CDR1 SEHNR, CDR2 FQNEAQ (reference sequence). The germline V and J ends were trimmed by 5 bases and 4 bases, with 23 bases remaining between them. The CDR3 coding sequence is TGTGCCAGCAGCCTACTTTCGGGAGGGTCCCTACCCTATGGCTACACCTTC. This gives the protein CASSLLSGGSLPYGYTF.

This clonotype occurred many times. This rearrangement joins TRBV6-1 to TRBJ2-5, with TRBD2 identical over 11 bases. J lost 2 bases, V lost 5 bases, and 10 bases had no gene match. The CDR3 contains 17 residues. Looked up from germline, CDR1 is MNHNS and CDR2 is SASEGT. The CDR3: CASSPSLAGGQQETQYF. In DNA, the CDR3 is TGTGCCAGCAGTCCCTCCCTAGCGGGGGGACAACAAGAGACCCAGTACTTC.

This clonotype was detected ten times or more. The chain joins TRBV5-1 to TRBJ2-3, with a possible D match to TRBD2 (5 bases). Germline V gives CDR1 SGHRS, CDR2 YFSETQ. The length of the CDR3 is 16 residues. The germline V and J ends were trimmed by 4 bases and 1 base, with 16 bases remaining between them. In nucleotides, the CDR3 is TGCGCCAGCAGCCAACCCACGGGGTACCGCACAGATACGCAGTATTTT. Translated, it gives CASSQPTGYRTDTQYF. Full variable domain (outside the CDR3, taken from reference TRBV5-1 and TRBJ2-3): KAGVTQTPRYLIKTRGQQVTLSCSPISGHRSVSWYQQTPGQGLQFLFEYFSETQRNKGNFPGRFSGRQFSNSRSEMNVSTLELGDSALYLCASSQPTGYRTDTQYFGPGTRLTVL.

Many counts were recorded for this clonotype. The rearrangement joins TRBV27 to TRBJ1-5; D is unclear. The CDR3 is 13 residues long. V shed 5 bases and J shed 6 bases, with 11 bases lying between them. CDR1 and CDR2 from the germline V gene are MNHEY and SMNVEV (reference sequence). The CDR3 DNA reads TGTGCCAGCAGTCGAAGAACTGGTCAGCCCCAGCATTTT. It encodes CASSRRTGQPQHF.

This clonotype was detected many times. Here the CDR3 reads CASSGPGGGGSEQFF. As DNA, the CDR3 is TGTGCCAGCAGTGGCCCAGGGGGGGGCGGGAGTGAGCAGTTCTTC. The V gene is TRBV2, the J gene TRBJ2-1, with D possibly called TRBD1 or TRBD2 (7 bases each). Germline V lookup: CDR1 SNHLY, CDR2 FYNNEI. The V gene lost 4 bases and the J gene lost 9 bases, with 19 bases spanning the gap. The CDR3 sequence is 15 residues long.

This clonotype was seen many times. The chain uses TRBV6-5 and TRBJ2-1, with a weak D call TRBD1 (6 bases). Trimming shortened V by 2 bases and J by 8 bases, and 19 bases separated the two germline ends. From germline, CDR1 is MNHEY and CDR2 SVGAGI. The CDR3 sequence is 16 residues long. CDR3 protein: CASSYRRDIRVDEQFF. Written as DNA, the CDR3 is TGTGCCAGCAGTTACCGCCGGGACATAAGGGTCGATGAGCAGTTCTTC.

This clonotype was seen many times. V gene TRBV5-1 combines with J gene TRBJ2-3; 8 bases fit TRBD2. Per the germline V gene, CDR1 is SGHRS and CDR2 is YFSETQ. This CDR3 spans 14 amino acids. J gave up 3 bases and V 4 bases, and 4 bases lay outside the gene matches. The CDR3 DNA sequence: TGCGCCAGCAGCGTAGGACTAGCTACAGATACGCAGTATTTT. Encoded protein: CASSVGLATDTQYF.

This chain uses TRBV5-1 with TRBJ2-5; the match to TRBD1 covers 9 bases. The CDR3 is 16 amino acids. The J segment lost 5 bases and the V segment lost 2 bases, leaving 10 bases of the junction unmatched. The germline V gene has CDR1 SGHRS and CDR2 YFSETQ. In DNA, the CDR3 is TGCGCCAGCAGCTTTTCCTCCGGGACAGGGTGGGAGACCCAGTACTTC. It yields the protein CASSFSSGTGWETQYF.

V is TRBV7-8 and J is TRBJ2-1, with D possibly TRBD2 on 6 matching bases. Deletions cut 0 bases from V and 10 bases from J, with 13 bases between. Germline CDR1 reads SGHVS; CDR2 reads FQNEAQ. The CDR3 runs 14 residues. CDR3 in amino acids: CASSLAIAGWEQFF. DNA of the CDR3: TGTGCCAGCAGCTTAGCTATCGCGGGGTGGGAGCAGTTCTTC. Using reference TRBV7-8 and TRBJ2-1 for the parts outside the CDR3, the full variable domain is GAGVSQSPRYKVAKRGQDVALRCDPISGHVSLFWYQQALGQGPEFLTYFQNEAQLDKSGLPSDRFFAERPEGSVSTLKIQRTQQEDSAVYLCASSLAIAGWEQFFGPGTRLTVL.

The rearrangement joins TRBV5-1 to TRBJ2-5, with D unclear. Trimming pared 2 bases from V and 5 bases from J, leaving 16 bases between. The germline CDR1 and CDR2 sequences are SGHRS and YFSETQ. This CDR3 has 15 amino acids. The CDR3 nucleotides read TGCGCCAGCAGCTTCCGTGGACCACTCCTGGAGACCCAGTACTTC. Its protein product is CASSFRGPLLETQYF.

This chain links TRBV12-3 or TRBV12-4 with TRBJ2-5; D uncertain. The CDR3 runs to 13 residues. V lost 10 bases and J lost 0, with 12 bases in between. The CDR3 here is CATLLGNQETQYF. CDR3 coding DNA: TGTGCCACCCTTCTAGGAAACCAAGAGACCCAGTACTTC.

This clonotype was counted many times. The chain combines TRBV5-1 with TRBJ1-2; no clear D gene. Trimming removed 0 bases at V and 7 bases at J, with 7 bases between. CDR3 length: 12 amino acids. CDR1 and CDR2 (germline): SGHRS, YFSETQ. The CDR3 loop reads CASSLEGFGYTF. CDR3 in DNA: TGCGCCAGCAGCTTGGAGGGCTTTGGCTACACCTTC.

In this sample, this clonotype turned up many times. The chain links TRBV7-2 to TRBJ1-4; D unclear. The CDR3 covers 15 residues. Germline assignment: CDR1 SGHTA and CDR2 FQGNSA. V was trimmed by 4 bases and J by 0 bases, leaving 9 bases between them. This CDR3 is CASSSQAATNEKLFF. The CDR3 DNA is TGTGCCAGCAGCTCTCAGGCGGCAACTAATGAAAAACTGTTTTTT.

This clonotype was picked up many times. V usage is TRBV5-1 and J usage is TRBJ1-5; D gene unclear. Germline V gives CDR1 SGHRS, CDR2 YFSETQ. Trimming removed 4 bases from V and 2 bases from J, with 13 bases in between. CDR3 length equals 15 residues. As DNA, the CDR3 is TGCGCCAGCAGCATATGCTGGGATGGCAATCAGCCCCAGCATTTT. The encoded protein is CASSICWDGNQPQHF. Looking up the rest from reference TRBV5-1 and TRBJ1-5 gives the full variable domain: KAGVTQTPRYLIKTRGQQVTLSCSPISGHRSVSWYQQTPGQGLQFLFEYFSETQRNKGNFPGRFSGRQFSNSRSEMNVSTLELGDSALYLCASSICWDGNQPQHFGDGTRLSIL.

This clonotype was counted a few times. The chain uses TRBV2 and TRBJ2-7, with D hard to call. The germline V gene encodes CDR1 SNHLY and CDR2 FYNNEI. V lost 6 bases and J 6 bases, leaving 18 bases between the germline ends. The CDR3 has 14 amino acids. The CDR3 here is CASSPLGSTGEQYF. The CDR3 DNA sequence: TGTGCCAGCAGCCCCCTTGGCAGTACGGGCGAGCAGTACTTC.

This clonotype was seen at least ten times. This chain uses TRBV28 with TRBJ1-3; no clear D gene. Germline CDR1 MDHEN, CDR2 SYDVKM. Deletions cut 3 bases from V and 2 bases from J, with 17 bases between. The CDR3 is 17 residues long. CDR3 residues: CASSLIGERFAGNTIYF. The CDR3 region has the DNA TGTGCCAGCAGTTTGATCGGGGAACGGTTCGCTGGAAACACCATATATTTT.

This clonotype was observed a handful of times. The rearrangement uses TRBV28 and TRBJ2-3; 10 bases line up with TRBD1. This CDR3 region has 15 residues. Losses at the gene ends were 10 bases for V and 4 bases for J; bases not matched to a gene: 11. The germline V gene encodes CDR1 MDHEN and CDR2 SYDVKM. The CDR3 DNA is TGTGCCATTCAGCCAGGGACAGGGGTGGCAGATACGCAGTATTTT. Its translation is CAIQPGTGVADTQYF.

Ten or more counts support this clonotype. The CDR3 loop is CASSPGQTGDEKLFF. CDR3 DNA: TGTGCCAGCAGTCCCGGACAGACCGGTGATGAAAAACTGTTTTTT. V usage is TRBV6-5 and J usage is TRBJ1-4, with a tentative D call TRBD1 (6 bases). Per the germline V gene, CDR1 is MNHEY and CDR2 is SVGAGI. The CDR3 has 15 residues. The V and J ends lost 5 bases and 6 bases respectively, with 16 bases between them.

This clonotype occurred many times. The rearrangement uses TRBV10-3 and TRBJ1-3; D remains unclear. Per the germline V gene, CDR1 is ENHRY and CDR2 is SYGVKD. The CDR3 extends over 14 amino acids. The ends were cut back, 7 bases at V and 4 bases at J, with 14 bases in the middle. CDR3 sequence: CAITHGLQGNTIYF. The CDR3 DNA follows: TGTGCCATCACCCACGGCCTCCAAGGAAACACCATATATTTT.

The table lists this clonotype with many counts. The V gene is TRBV5-1, the J gene TRBJ1-2; 7 nucleotides line up with TRBD1. The trim removed 1 base at V and 2 bases at J, leaving 5 bases unmatched. The CDR3 consists of 15 residues. Germline V lookup: CDR1 SGHRS, CDR2 YFSETQ. The CDR3 region is CASSLQWGQNYGYTF. CDR3 sequence (DNA): TGCGCCAGCAGCTTGCAATGGGGACAGAACTATGGCTACACCTTC.

This clonotype was seen at least ten times. The chain recombines TRBV5-4 with TRBJ1-2, with 10 bases that match TRBD1. This CDR3 has 16 residues. Looked up from germline, CDR1 is SGHNT and CDR2 is YYREEE (reference sequence). V lost 4 bases to trimming and J lost 0 bases; unmatched junction nucleotides: 6. The CDR3 sequence: CASSHVGTGANYGYTF. The DNA of the CDR3 is TGTGCCAGCAGCCACGTCGGGACAGGGGCTAACTATGGCTACACCTTC.

This clonotype was recorded many times. The V call is TRBV7-9, the J call TRBJ1-1; no reliable D call. Trimming took off 5 bases at V and 7 bases at J, with 17 bases between the two ends. Per the germline V gene, CDR1 is SEHNR and CDR2 is FQNEAQ (reference sequence). This CDR3 region has 14 residues. The CDR3 sequence: CASSRSREKGEAFF. CDR3 nucleotide sequence: TGTGCCAGCAGCCGTTCTAGGGAGAAGGGTGAAGCTTTCTTT.

This clonotype came up a few times. CDR3 residues: CASSVGALGTGELFF. CDR3 coding DNA: TGTGCCAGCAGCGTAGGGGCCTTAGGCACCGGGGAGCTGTTTTTT. V gene TRBV9 combines with J gene TRBJ2-2; D uncertain. V was shortened by 0 bases and J by 4 bases, with 10 bases between the two germline ends. This CDR3 has 15 amino acids. Germline V lookup: CDR1 SGDLS, CDR2 YYNGEE.

The rearrangement links TRBV20-1 to TRBJ1-1; possible D gene TRBD1, 5 bases. The CDR3 covers 12 residues. Per germline, CDR1 DFQATT and CDR2 SNEGSKA (reference sequence). The CDR3 DNA reads TGCAGGACCGGAGGGGCGAACACTGAAGCTTTCTTT. Protein product: CRTGGANTEAFF.

This clonotype was counted many times. The chain links TRBV20-1 to TRBJ2-1; possibly TRBD1 for D (5 bases). This CDR3 region has 17 residues. Trimming cost V 2 bases and J 3 bases, with 20 bases left between them. CDR1 and CDR2 from the germline V gene are DFQATT and SNEGSKA (reference sequence). Here the CDR3 reads CSARLRTLPGHYNEQFF. CDR3 nucleotides: TGCAGTGCTAGACTTCGGACACTCCCAGGGCACTACAATGAGCAGTTCTTC.

This clonotype was observed many times. This sequence joins TRBV28 and TRBJ2-1; D perhaps matches TRBD1 (5 bases). The CDR3 extends over 13 amino acids. V shed 7 bases and J shed 10 bases, with 17 bases lying between them. Per germline, CDR1 MDHEN and CDR2 SYDVKM. The CDR3 coding sequence is TGTGCCAGCACCCTGGGCAGGGCGAGGGAGCAGTTCTTC. Translating it yields CASTLGRAREQFF. The variable domain in full, with the rest retrieved from reference TRBV28 and TRBJ2-1, is DVKVTQSSRYLVKRTGEKVFLECVQDMDHENMFWYRQDPGLGLRLIYFSYDVKMKEKGDIPEGYSVSREKKERFSLILESASTNQTSMYLCASTLGRAREQFFGPGTRLTVL.